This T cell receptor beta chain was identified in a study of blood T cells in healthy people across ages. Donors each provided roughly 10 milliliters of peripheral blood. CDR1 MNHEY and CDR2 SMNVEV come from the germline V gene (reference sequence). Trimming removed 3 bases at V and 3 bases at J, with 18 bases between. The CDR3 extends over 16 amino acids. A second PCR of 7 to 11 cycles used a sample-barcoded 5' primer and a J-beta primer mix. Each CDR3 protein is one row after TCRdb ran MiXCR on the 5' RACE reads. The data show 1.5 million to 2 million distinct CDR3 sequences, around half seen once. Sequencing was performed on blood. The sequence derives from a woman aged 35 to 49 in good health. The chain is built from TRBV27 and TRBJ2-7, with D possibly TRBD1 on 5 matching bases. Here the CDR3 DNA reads TGTGCCAGCAGTTTTAGGCAGGGTTCAACAAGCTACGAGCAGTACTTC. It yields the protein CASSFRQGSTSYEQYF.